This T cell receptor beta chain originates from a study of identical twins. General study results and limits: Twin-shared out-of-frame alpha sequences were enriched for low generation probability. Findings came from cross-sectional statistics, without long-term follow-up of donors.

Remarks on this clonotype: Its antigen remains unidentified.

TCRdb re-derived calls from the 5' RACE reads in MiXCR, one entry per CDR3 protein. The repertoire holds 600,000 to 800,000 distinct CDR3 sequences, with over 20% as singletons. This same sample was also part of a study on T cells expressing NK-cell markers.

The sequenced sample was PBMCs. This TCR derives from a woman under 30 in good health.

The CDR3 is CAIMTVFGSDEQYF. CDR3 DNA: TGTGCCATCATGACAGTGTTTGGCTCTGACGAGCAGTACTTC. The chain couples TRBV10-3 to TRBJ2-7; D is possibly TRBD1 (5 bases). V was trimmed by 7 bases and J by 5 bases, leaving 18 bases between them. Germline lookup yields CDR1 ENHRY and CDR2 SYGVKD. This CDR3 contains 14 residues.